The subject of this entry is one T cell receptor beta chain. The antigen is unknown. This sample was taken from a study of response to subunit inactivated influenza vaccine. Study-level points and caveats: There was a suggestion from the authors that each seasonal influenza vaccination recruits few new T cells.

TCRdb re-analysed the RT-PCR reads in MiXCR, keeping a single row per CDR3 protein. Here the sample spans roughly 760,000 distinct CDR3 sequences, over 20% being singletons. V was clipped by 5 bases and J by 11 bases; unmatched bases: 10. Germline assignment: CDR1 SGHRS and CDR2 YFSETQ. The CDR3 loop spans 13 amino acids. The sample was PBMCs from blood, taken approximately 5 days after vaccination. The V gene is TRBV5-1, the J gene TRBJ2-1; 7 bases align to TRBD2. This clonotype was sampled from a man aged 45-60 years who received an inactivated influenza vaccine. CDR3: CASRLSTSEKQFF. The DNA for the CDR3 is TGCGCCAGCAGGCTAAGTACTAGCGAGAAGCAGTTCTTC. Together with reference TRBV5-1 and TRBJ2-1, the CDR3 gives the full variable domain: KAGVTQTPRYLIKTRGQQVTLSCSPISGHRSVSWYQQTPGQGLQFLFEYFSETQRNKGNFPGRFSGRQFSNSRSEMNVSTLELGDSALYLCASRLSTSEKQFFGPGTRLTVL.